These T cell receptor beta chains were read from a single sample in a study of sequential checkpoint blockade in melanoma. TCRdb's copy holds only in-frame clones and misses some; the assay was immunoSEQ multiplex PCR. The table has roughly 6,500 clones, less than 60% seen once; the top ten hold around 27%. Here the sequenced sample was CD8+ T cells sorted from blood (inferred from file names), taken from a patient given nivolumab and ipilimumab in sequence. These receptors all come from a human patient with melanoma. Some clones in this sample may be carry-over from other donors' samples. CDR3s include the opening cysteine and the closing phenylalanine or tryptophan. Fields, in order: CDR3 length, clone size, J gene, D gene, V gene, CDR3 protein, CDR3 DNA. A D gene is named only where the DNA matches it firmly. Part of the rows lack a size; the others show once, few, many or a class for expanded clones.

len: 8; abundance: few; j_gene: TRBJ1-2; d_gene: -; v_gene: TRBV10-1; CDR3aa: CAEYGYTF; CDR3nt: TGCGCAGAGTACGGCTACACCTTC
len: 12; abundance: -; j_gene: TRBJ1-1; d_gene: TRBD1; v_gene: TRBV2; CDR3aa: CASTPRTGGYFF; CDR3nt: TGTGCCAGCACTCCTAGGACAGGGGGATACTTCTTT
len: 15; abundance: -; j_gene: TRBJ2-3; d_gene: TRBD2; v_gene: TRBV7-3; CDR3aa: CASSYMGGGEDTQYF; CDR3nt: TGTGCCAGCAGCTACATGGGCGGGGGGGAGGATACGCAGTATTTT
len: 15; abundance: -; j_gene: TRBJ2-7; d_gene: -; v_gene: TRBV4-3; CDR3aa: CASSQEQTELYEQYF; CDR3nt: TGCGCCAGCAGCCAAGAGCAGACAGAGCTCTACGAGCAGTACTTC
len: 18; abundance: few; j_gene: TRBJ2-6; d_gene: -; v_gene: TRBV5-6; CDR3aa: CASSLLPEPSSGANVLTF; CDR3nt: TGTGCCAGCAGCTTACTACCAGAGCCCAGCTCTGGGGCCAACGTCCTGACTTTC
len: 15; abundance: medium-sized; j_gene: TRBJ2-7; d_gene: TRBD1; v_gene: TRBV19; CDR3aa: CASTPRQGPLDEQYF; CDR3nt: TGTGCCAGTACCCCTAGACAGGGTCCCCTCGACGAGCAGTACTTC
len: 14; abundance: -; j_gene: TRBJ1-2; d_gene: -; v_gene: TRBV6-5; CDR3aa: CASSLGRGNYGYTF; CDR3nt: TGTGCCAGCAGCCTCGGGAGGGGGAACTATGGCTACACCTTC
len: 16; abundance: -; j_gene: TRBJ2-2; d_gene: -; v_gene: TRBV7-6; CDR3aa: CASSWQRVDNTGELFF; CDR3nt: TGTGCCAGCAGCTGGCAGAGGGTAGACAACACCGGGGAGCTGTTTTTT
len: 16; abundance: few; j_gene: TRBJ1-1; d_gene: -; v_gene: TRBV10-3; CDR3aa: CAISEGGIGMNTEAFF; CDR3nt: TGTGCCATCAGTGAGGGGGGGATAGGGATGAACACTGAAGCTTTCTTT
len: 15; abundance: few; j_gene: TRBJ1-5; d_gene: TRBD1; v_gene: TRBV19; CDR3aa: CASSSTGGSNQPQHF; CDR3nt: TGTGCCAGTAGTTCAACAGGGGGCAGCAATCAGCCCCAGCATTTT
len: 16; abundance: -; j_gene: TRBJ1-3; d_gene: -; v_gene: TRBV6-7; CDR3aa: CASSDVGDTSGNTIYF; CDR3nt: TGTGCCAGCAGTGACGTTGGGGACACCTCTGGAAACACCATATATTTT
len: 14; abundance: -; j_gene: TRBJ2-2; d_gene: -; v_gene: TRBV5-8; CDR3aa: CASSLVENTGELFF; CDR3nt: TGTGCCAGCAGCTTGGTAGAAAACACCGGGGAGCTGTTTTTT
len: 15; abundance: few; j_gene: TRBJ1-2; d_gene: -; v_gene: TRBV9; CDR3aa: CASSVGAATLYGYTF; CDR3nt: TGTGCCAGCAGCGTAGGGGCAGCTACTCTCTATGGCTACACCTTC
len: 16; abundance: few; j_gene: TRBJ1-4; d_gene: TRBD1; v_gene: TRBV7-3; CDR3aa: CASSVADRGENEKLFF; CDR3nt: TGTGCCAGCAGCGTAGCCGACAGGGGCGAAAATGAAAAACTGTTTTTT
len: 13; abundance: -; j_gene: TRBJ2-7; d_gene: TRBD1; v_gene: TRBV28; CDR3aa: CASSPTGPYEQYF; CDR3nt: TGTGCCAGCAGTCCGACAGGGCCCTACGAGCAGTACTTC
len: 13; abundance: -; j_gene: TRBJ2-7; d_gene: -; v_gene: TRBV21-1; CDR3aa: CASSKRRKPEQYF; CDR3nt: TGTGCCAGCAGCAAAAGGAGAAAGCCCGAGCAGTACTTC
len: 13; abundance: -; j_gene: TRBJ2-7; d_gene: TRBD1; v_gene: TRBV19; CDR3aa: CASKDRGQSEQYF; CDR3nt: TGTGCCAGTAAGGACAGGGGGCAGAGTGAGCAGTACTTC
len: 15; abundance: -; j_gene: TRBJ1-5; d_gene: TRBD1; v_gene: TRBV6-5; CDR3aa: CASSSRGSGNQPQHF; CDR3nt: TGTGCCAGCAGCTCCAGGGGGTCGGGCAATCAGCCCCAGCATTTT
len: 13; abundance: -; j_gene: TRBJ1-1; d_gene: TRBD1; v_gene: TRBV29-1; CDR3aa: CSVDSAGGTEAFF; CDR3nt: TGCAGCGTTGATTCGGCAGGGGGCACTGAAGCTTTCTTT
len: 16; abundance: -; j_gene: TRBJ2-2; d_gene: TRBD1; v_gene: TRBV29-1; CDR3aa: CSVEDPRQGVTGELFF; CDR3nt: TGCAGCGTTGAAGATCCGCGGCAGGGGGTGACCGGGGAGCTGTTTTTT
len: 13; abundance: -; j_gene: TRBJ1-1; d_gene: -; v_gene: TRBV11-3; CDR3aa: CASSPGGGTEAFF; CDR3nt: TGTGCCAGCAGCCCTGGGGGGGGTACTGAAGCTTTCTTT
len: 15; abundance: -; j_gene: TRBJ2-7; d_gene: -; v_gene: TRBV4-3; CDR3aa: CASSPGDTLTYEQYF; CDR3nt: TGCGCCAGCAGCCCTGGGGACACTTTGACCTACGAGCAGTACTTC
len: 19; abundance: -; j_gene: TRBJ2-1; d_gene: TRBD1; v_gene: TRBV7-9; CDR3aa: CASSLADWTGDAWSNEQFF; CDR3nt: TGTGCCAGCAGCTTAGCGGACTGGACAGGGGATGCATGGAGCAATGAGCAGTTCTTC
len: 13; abundance: -; j_gene: TRBJ1-1; d_gene: -; v_gene: TRBV27; CDR3aa: CASSPSPGFEAFF; CDR3nt: TGTGCCAGCAGTCCATCCCCGGGGTTTGAAGCTTTCTTT
len: 15; abundance: few; j_gene: TRBJ2-1; d_gene: TRBD1; v_gene: TRBV6-4; CDR3aa: CASSDSTDRANEQFF; CDR3nt: TGTGCCAGCAGTGACTCGACCGACAGGGCCAATGAGCAGTTCTTC